A single sample is the source of the 21 T cell receptor beta chains below, sequenced in a study of graft-versus-host responses after intestinal transplantation. Repertoires were generated with immunoSEQ multiplex PCR, while TCRdb's copy carries only in-frame clones and drops some. The sample includes about 21,000 clones, around three fifths of them seen just once. This material consisted of alloreactive CD4+ T cells from a mixed lymphocyte reaction culture, taken before intestinal transplant. Subset meaning: CFSE-low proliferating T cells sorted from roughly six-day pre-transplant mixed lymphocyte reaction (GvH or HvG direction). The receptors here all came from a human patient who received an intestinal transplant.

This sequence joins TRBV5-1 and TRBJ2-5; the match to TRBD1 covers 7 bases. Germline loops: CDR1 SGHRS, CDR2 YFSETQ. The trim removed 1 base at V and 4 bases at J, leaving 1 base unmatched. The CDR3 contains 13 residues. The CDR3 sequence: CASSLTGVETQYF. The DNA of the CDR3 is TGCGCCAGCAGCTTGACAGGGGTAGAGACCCAGTACTTC.

The chain combines TRBV7-2 with TRBJ2-5; no reliable D call. The DNA matches TRBJ2-7 better at its end, which makes the J call doubtful. The CDR3 runs 15 residues. CDR1 is SGHTA, CDR2 FQGNSA, per germline. The chain's CDR3 is CASSDQSTVSNEQYF. CDR3 coding DNA: TGTGCCAGCAGCGACCAGTCAACAGTGTCAAACGAGCAGTACTTC.

The chain carries TRBV7-2 and TRBJ2-1; the D gene is possibly TRBD2 (7 bases). Trimming took 0 bases from V and 7 from J, leaving 19 bases between them. Germline loops: CDR1 SGHTA, CDR2 FQGNSA. The CDR3 sequence is 17 residues long. The CDR3 nucleotides are TGTGCCAGCAGCTTAGCCCTCTTAGGCAGGGGAGGGAATGAGCAGTTCTTC. It yields the protein CASSLALLGRGGNEQFF.

The chain is built from TRBV28 and TRBJ2-1, with D uncertain. Germline V gene sequence: CDR1 MDHEN, CDR2 SYDVKM. The CDR3 sequence is 12 residues long. V lost 6 bases and J 5 bases, leaving 8 bases between the germline ends. The CDR3: CASRGLNNEQFF. CDR3 sequence (DNA): TGTGCCAGCAGGGGCTTGAACAATGAGCAGTTCTTC.

The chain combines TRBV4-2 with TRBJ2-6; D is perhaps TRBD1 (6 bases). V lost 5 bases and J lost 5, with 25 bases in between. The CDR3 consists of 19 residues. Germline values: CDR1 LGHNA, CDR2 YNFKEQ. In DNA, the CDR3 is TGTGCCAGCAGCTTGAGGGACAAAGGGTTACAAAGTTGGGCCAACGTCCTGACTTTC. Translation gives CASSLRDKGLQSWANVLTF.

The chain combines TRBV7-9 with TRBJ2-5; tentative D call: TRBD2 (6 bases). The CDR3 contains 12 residues. Germline CDR1 is SEHNR and CDR2 is FQNEAQ (reference sequence). With 5 bases removed from V and 11 bases from J, the gap between germline ends came to 15 bases. CDR3 DNA: TGTGCCAGCAGCATCCCCTGGGGGGAGCAGTACTTC. Translating gives CASSIPWGEQYF.

This chain joins TRBV18 and TRBJ2-3; D is perhaps TRBD2 (7 bases). From germline, CDR1 is KGHSH and CDR2 LQKENI. The V end lost 1 base, the J end lost 5 bases, and 13 bases lay between the germline ends. This CDR3 has 15 amino acids. CDR3 amino acids: CASSPLGGPGDTQYF. Written as DNA, the CDR3 is TGTGCCAGCTCACCACTCGGGGGGCCTGGAGATACGCAGTATTTT. The full variable domain, rest sourced from reference TRBV18 and TRBJ2-3, is NAGVMQNPRHLVRRRGQEARLRCSPMKGHSHVYWYRQLPEEGLKFMVYLQKENIIDESGMPKERFSAEFPKEGPSILRIQQVVRGDSAAYFCASSPLGGPGDTQYFGPGTRLTVL.

The chain couples TRBV15 to TRBJ2-1; 10 bases align to TRBD1. Trimming took 0 bases from V and 5 from J; bases not matched to a gene: 10. The CDR3 totals 18 residues. CDR1 and CDR2 from the germline V gene are LNHNV and YYDKDF (reference sequence). The DNA for the CDR3 is TGTGCCACCAGCAGAGATCGAGGGGGACAGGGGAGACACAATGAGCAGTTCTTC. Translation gives CATSRDRGGQGRHNEQFF. The whole variable domain, remainder taken from reference TRBV15 and TRBJ2-1, is DAMVIQNPRYQVTQFGKPVTLSCSQTLNHNVMYWYQQKSSQAPKLLFHYYDKDFNNEADTPDNFQSRRPNTSFCFLDIRSPGLGDTAMYLCATSRDRGGQGRHNEQFFGPGTRLTVL.

The genes are TRBV10-1 and TRBJ2-5; no clear D gene. CDR3 length: 13 amino acids. The germline V gene has CDR1 WNHNN and CDR2 SYGVQD (reference sequence). V lost 4 bases and J lost 0, with 6 bases in between. The CDR3 DNA reads TGCGCCAGCAGTGTGCCAGACCAAGAGACCCAGTACTTC. Its translation is CASSVPDQETQYF.

J is TRBJ1-4 and V is TRBV6-5, with 12 nucleotides matching TRBD1. This CDR3 region has 15 residues. J was trimmed by 10 bases and V by 2 bases; bases with no gene match: 5. CDR1 MNHEY and CDR2 SVGAGI come from the germline V gene. The CDR3 loop is CASSYRGQGAGKLFF. CDR3 DNA: TGTGCCAGCAGTTACCGGGGACAGGGGGCCGGAAAACTGTTTTTT.

The V and J genes are TRBV29-1 and TRBJ2-5; D gene unclear. The CDR3 runs 12 residues. V lost 3 bases to trimming and J lost 2 bases, with 7 bases between them. Germline V gives CDR1 SQVTM, CDR2 ANQGSEA. CDR3 DNA sequence: TGCAGCGTTGAGGCCTTACAAGAGACCCAGTACTTC. Residues: CSVEALQETQYF. Supplemented by reference TRBV29-1 and TRBJ2-5, the full variable domain reads SAVISQKPSRDICQRGTSLTIQCQVDSQVTMMFWYRQQPGQSLTLIATANQGSEATYESGFVIDKFPISRPNLTFSTLTVSNMSPEDSSIYLCSVEALQETQYFGPGTRLLVL.

The genes are TRBV30 and TRBJ2-7, with TRBD1 as a possible D gene (5 bases). The CDR3 is 14 residues long. V lost 0 bases to trimming and J lost 3 bases, with 12 bases between them. Germline V gene lookup returns CDR1 GTSNPN and CDR2 SVGIG (reference sequence). This chain's CDR3 is CAWSVLGPSYEQYF. CDR3 nucleotide sequence: TGTGCCTGGAGTGTCTTGGGGCCAAGCTACGAGCAGTACTTC.

This clone was observed a handful of times. The J gene is TRBJ1-1, the V gene TRBV29-1; D is uncertain. CDR3 length: 15 amino acids. V lost 1 base to trimming and J lost 5 bases, with 17 bases between them. Germline-derived CDR1 and CDR2 are SQVTM and ANQGSEA. The chain's CDR3 is CSVEAFGFKRTEAFF. DNA of the CDR3: TGCAGCGTTGAAGCTTTTGGTTTTAAGAGGACTGAAGCTTTCTTT.

The chain uses TRBV15 and TRBJ2-7; TRBD2 aligns across 7 bases. The V gene's germline CDR1 is LNHNV and CDR2 YYDKDF (reference sequence). The CDR3 covers 16 residues. J was trimmed by 2 bases and V by 2 bases; bases with no gene match: 9. The CDR3 nucleotides are TGTGCCACCAGCAGAAGTCTAGCGGAAAATACCTACGAGCAGTACTTC. It yields the protein CATSRSLAENTYEQYF.

This chain connects TRBV5-1 to TRBJ1-2; the D gene is possibly TRBD1 (6 bases). V lost 1 base and J 6 bases, leaving 13 bases between the germline ends. CDR1 SGHRS and CDR2 YFSETQ come from the germline V gene. The length of the CDR3 is 14 residues. The CDR3 reads CASSLTGQGNGYTF. DNA of the CDR3: TGCGCCAGCAGCTTGACGGGTCAGGGGAATGGCTACACCTTC. The full variable domain, its missing parts supplied by reference TRBV5-1 and TRBJ1-2, is KAGVTQTPRYLIKTRGQQVTLSCSPISGHRSVSWYQQTPGQGLQFLFEYFSETQRNKGNFPGRFSGRQFSNSRSEMNVSTLELGDSALYLCASSLTGQGNGYTFGSGTRLTVV.

The rearrangement joins TRBV6-6 to TRBJ2-1, with no clear D. The CDR3 is 11 amino acids. The germline V and J ends were trimmed by 7 bases and 4 bases, with 5 bases remaining between them. CDR1 MNHNY and CDR2 SVGAGI come from the germline V gene (reference sequence). The CDR3 region has the DNA TGTGCCAGCACGAGTTACAATGAGCAGTTCTTC. It encodes CASTSYNEQFF.

The chain couples TRBV5-1 to TRBJ2-5, with a possible D match to TRBD1 (6 bases). Germline V gene sequence: CDR1 SGHRS, CDR2 YFSETQ. V was cut by 4 bases and J by 8 bases, with 18 bases left in between. CDR3 size: 14 residues. The CDR3 DNA is TGCGCCAGCAGCCTGACCTACAGGGAAGTTACCCAGTACTTC. This codes for CASSLTYREVTQYF.

The chain uses TRBV7-9 and TRBJ2-1; possible D gene TRBD2, 6 bases. The length of the CDR3 is 13 residues. Germline loops: CDR1 SEHNR, CDR2 FQNEAQ (reference sequence). V was trimmed by 3 bases and J by 8 bases, leaving 11 bases between them. CDR3 residues: CASSFGGGDEQFF. CDR3 DNA: TGTGCCAGCAGCTTTGGGGGAGGCGATGAGCAGTTCTTC.

This chain uses TRBV15 with TRBJ2-3; D remains ambiguous. Deletions cut 1 base from V and 1 base from J, with 12 bases between. The germline CDR1 and CDR2 sequences are LNHNV and YYDKDF (reference sequence). This CDR3 has 16 residues. Here the CDR3 DNA reads TGTGCCACCAGCAGAGTTCGTATGAGTGGCACAGATACGCAGTATTTT. This sequence encodes CATSRVRMSGTDTQYF.

This clone was counted between two and nine times. V and J are TRBV21-1 and TRBJ1-1. TRBV21-1 is a pseudogene locus. The CDR3 loop spans 12 amino acids. DNA of the CDR3: TGTGCCAGCAGCAAGGGAGTAATTGAAGCTTTCTTT. As protein: CASSKGVIEAFF.

This clone was found a few times. The rearrangement joins TRBV5-4 to TRBJ1-1; D is undetermined. The CDR3 is 13 amino acids. CDR1 and CDR2 from the germline V gene are SGHNT and YYREEE (reference sequence). Trimming removed 0 bases from V and 5 bases from J, with 8 bases in between. The CDR3 spells CASSLAGWTEAFF. CDR3 DNA: TGTGCCAGCAGCTTGGCGGGGTGGACTGAAGCTTTCTTT.